These T cell receptor beta chains were read from a single sample in a study of CD8+ T cells in alopecia areata. Only in-frame clones appear in the TCRdb table, and some are missing; sequencing was by immunoSEQ multiplex PCR. The table lists approximately 280,000 clones, roughly 50% of them singletons. Specimen: CD4+ T cells sorted from blood, collected at week 24, from a patient treated with tofacitinib. The source is a human donor with alopecia areata. Both conserved end residues are part of each CDR3. The D gene is left open where the match is weak. Size is stated for part of the rows, as once, few or many counts, or as a class when the clone is expanded.

clone_size: many; d_call: -; v_call: TRBV28; j_call: TRBJ2-3; cdr3_aa: CASSLGAGGTDTQYF; cdr3_nt: TGTGCCAGCAGTTTAGGGGCAGGGGGCACAGATACGCAGTATTTT
clone_size: -; d_call: -; v_call: TRBV30; j_call: TRBJ2-2; cdr3_aa: CAWSTRGPGELFF; cdr3_nt: TGTGCCTGGAGTACCAGAGGCCCCGGGGAGCTGTTTTTT
clone_size: -; d_call: TRBD2; v_call: TRBV30; j_call: TRBJ2-7; cdr3_aa: CAWSIPLAGAKSSYEQYF; cdr3_nt: TGTGCCTGGAGTATCCCACTAGCGGGGGCCAAGAGCTCCTACGAGCAGTACTTC
clone_size: -; d_call: -; v_call: TRBV6-1; j_call: TRBJ1-6; cdr3_aa: CASSEAPSSNNSPLHF; cdr3_nt: TGTGCCAGCAGTGAAGCACCAAGCTCTAATAATTCACCCCTCCACTTT
clone_size: -; d_call: TRBD2; v_call: TRBV9; j_call: TRBJ2-7; cdr3_aa: CASSVEAGGYEQYF; cdr3_nt: TGTGCCAGCAGCGTAGAGGCGGGGGGCTACGAGCAGTACTTC
clone_size: -; d_call: -; v_call: TRBV11-2; j_call: TRBJ2-1; cdr3_aa: CASSLAGTEQFF; cdr3_nt: TGTGCCAGCAGCTTAGCAGGGACTGAGCAGTTCTTC
clone_size: -; d_call: -; v_call: TRBV30; j_call: TRBJ2-1; cdr3_aa: CAWSADYNEQFF; cdr3_nt: TGTGCCTGGAGCGCAGATTACAATGAGCAGTTCTTC
clone_size: -; d_call: -; v_call: TRBV18; j_call: TRBJ2-5; cdr3_aa: CASSPPGQQETQYF; cdr3_nt: TGTGCCAGCTCACCACCGGGTCAGCAAGAGACCCAGTACTTC
clone_size: -; d_call: -; v_call: TRBV25-1; j_call: TRBJ1-1; cdr3_aa: CASSESGPQAFF; cdr3_nt: TGTGCCAGCAGTGAATCAGGGCCCCAAGCTTTCTTT
clone_size: once; d_call: TRBD1; v_call: TRBV9; j_call: TRBJ2-5; cdr3_aa: CASSVRGTGLQETQYF; cdr3_nt: TGTGCCAGCAGCGTCCGGGGGACAGGCCTCCAAGAGACCCAGTACTTC
clone_size: few; d_call: TRBD2; v_call: TRBV13; j_call: TRBJ2-1; cdr3_aa: CASSFTAGVHNEQFF; cdr3_nt: TGTGCCAGCAGCTTCACAGCGGGGGTGCACAATGAGCAGTTCTTC
clone_size: few; d_call: TRBD1; v_call: TRBV29-1; j_call: TRBJ2-7; cdr3_aa: CSAGTAYEQYF; cdr3_nt: TGCAGCGCTGGGACAGCCTACGAGCAGTACTTC
clone_size: few; d_call: -; v_call: TRBV14; j_call: TRBJ2-1; cdr3_aa: CASSQDRGEQFF; cdr3_nt: TGTGCCAGCAGCCAAGATCGGGGTGAGCAGTTCTTC
clone_size: -; d_call: TRBD1; v_call: TRBV5-1; j_call: TRBJ2-1; cdr3_aa: CASSTDRVAEQFF; cdr3_nt: TGCGCCAGCAGCACGGACAGGGTTGCTGAGCAGTTCTTC
clone_size: -; d_call: -; v_call: TRBV5-6; j_call: TRBJ2-2; cdr3_aa: CASSSKDTPNTGELFF; cdr3_nt: TGTGCCAGCAGCTCCAAGGACACACCGAACACCGGGGAGCTGTTTTTT